This T cell receptor beta chain was recovered during a study of long-term antiretroviral therapy in people with HIV. Survey level was the resolution at which the v3.0 immunoSEQ assay ran. Using immunoSEQ multiplex PCR, the repertoire was profiled, and TCRdb retains in-frame clones only, with some absent. In the table there are more than 25,000 clones, roughly 87% of which are singletons. The germline V gene encodes CDR1 SGHAT and CDR2 FQNNGV. The CDR3 covers 13 residues. V gave up 0 bases and J gave up 7 bases, with 7 bases separating them. In regard to this clone: Its antigen is not known.

Points from the study as a whole: Whichever time point was examined, clones expanded before ART dominated the repertoire.

V and J are TRBV11-2 and TRBJ2-1; D gene uncertain. The starting material was unsorted PBMCs, obtained 2 years after starting antiretroviral therapy. The TCR comes from a man aged 50-59 years with HIV. The CDR3, as DNA: TGTGCCAGCAGCTTAGATCGATGGAATGAGCAGTTCTTC. Residues: CASSLDRWNEQFF.